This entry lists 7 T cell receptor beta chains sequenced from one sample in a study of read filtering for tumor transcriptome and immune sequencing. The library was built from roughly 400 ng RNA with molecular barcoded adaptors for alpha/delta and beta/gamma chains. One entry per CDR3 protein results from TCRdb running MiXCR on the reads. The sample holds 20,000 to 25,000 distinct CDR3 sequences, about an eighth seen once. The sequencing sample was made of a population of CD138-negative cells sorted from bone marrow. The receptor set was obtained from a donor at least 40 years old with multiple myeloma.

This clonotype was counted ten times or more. For the CDR3, the DNA is TGCAGTGCTACTGGGCAGTTAGATCAGCCCCAGCATTTT. Amino acids: CSATGQLDQPQHF. The genes are TRBV20-1 and TRBJ1-5; the D is unclear. The ends were cut back, 4 bases at V and 5 bases at J, with 12 bases in the middle. The V gene's germline CDR1 is DFQATT and CDR2 SNEGSKA (reference sequence). The length of the CDR3 is 13 residues.

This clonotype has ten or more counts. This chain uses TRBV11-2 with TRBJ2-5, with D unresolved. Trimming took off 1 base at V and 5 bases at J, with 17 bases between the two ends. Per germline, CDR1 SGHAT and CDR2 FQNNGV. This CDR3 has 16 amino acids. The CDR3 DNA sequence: TGTGCCAGCAGCTTAGTCATAACCCACCTTAGGGAGACCCAGTACTTC. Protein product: CASSLVITHLRETQYF. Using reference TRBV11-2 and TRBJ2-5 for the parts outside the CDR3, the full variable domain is EAGVAQSPRYKIIEKRQSVAFWCNPISGHATLYWYQQILGQGPKLLIQFQNNGVVDDSQLPKDRFSAERLKGVDSTLKIQPAKLEDSAVYLCASSLVITHLRETQYFGPGTRLLVL.

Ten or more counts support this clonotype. CDR3 protein: CSAMGEDSVSEQFF. DNA for the CDR3: TGCAGTGCTATGGGGGAGGATTCTGTCTCTGAGCAGTTCTTC. The V and J genes are TRBV20-1 and TRBJ2-1; D is perhaps TRBD2 (6 bases). Deletions cut 4 bases from V and 9 bases from J, with 19 bases between. The CDR3 runs 14 residues. Germline V gives CDR1 DFQATT, CDR2 SNEGSKA (reference sequence).

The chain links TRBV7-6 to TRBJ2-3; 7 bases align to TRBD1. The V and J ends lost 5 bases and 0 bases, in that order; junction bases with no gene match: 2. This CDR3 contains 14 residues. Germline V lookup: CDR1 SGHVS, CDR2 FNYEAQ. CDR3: CASSRDSSTDTQYF. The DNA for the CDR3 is TGTGCCAGCAGCCGGGACAGCAGCACAGATACGCAGTATTTT.

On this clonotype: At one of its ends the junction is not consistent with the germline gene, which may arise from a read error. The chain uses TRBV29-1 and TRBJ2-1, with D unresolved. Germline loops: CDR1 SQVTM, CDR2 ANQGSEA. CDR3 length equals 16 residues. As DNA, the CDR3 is TGCAGCGTTGAAGGGCCCGCTCGGAGAACCTACAATGGGCAGCTCTTC. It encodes CSVEGPARRTYNGQLF.

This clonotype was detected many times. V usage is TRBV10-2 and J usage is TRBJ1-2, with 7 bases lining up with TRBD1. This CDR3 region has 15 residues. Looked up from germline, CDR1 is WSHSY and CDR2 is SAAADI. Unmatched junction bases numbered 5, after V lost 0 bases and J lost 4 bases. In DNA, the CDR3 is TGCGCCAGCAGTGAGTCGGGAGGGGGCGGCTATGGCTACACCTTC. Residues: CASSESGGGGYGYTF.

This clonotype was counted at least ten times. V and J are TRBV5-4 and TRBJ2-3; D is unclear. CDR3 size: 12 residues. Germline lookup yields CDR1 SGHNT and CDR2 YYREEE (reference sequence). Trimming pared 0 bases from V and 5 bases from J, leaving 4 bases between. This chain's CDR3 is CASSLVEDTQYF. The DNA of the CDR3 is TGTGCCAGCAGCTTGGTCGAAGATACGCAGTATTTT. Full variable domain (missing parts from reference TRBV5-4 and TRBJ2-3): ETGVTQSPTHLIKTRGQQVTLRCSSQSGHNTVSWYQQALGQGPQFIFQYYREEENGRGNFPPRFSGLQFPNYSSELNVNALELDDSALYLCASSLVEDTQYFGPGTRLTVL.